What follows describes a single TCR beta chain. The V segment lost 3 bases and the J segment 10 bases; nucleotides outside the gene matches: 6. CDR1 is MDHEN and CDR2 is SYDVKM in the germline V gene. This CDR3 region has 14 residues. The data originate from a study of human T cells and chemical hapten exposure. TCRdb called the RACE reads again in MiXCR, with one record for every CDR3 protein. The table shows about 110,000 distinct CDR3 sequences, with 12% occurring only once. Time point defined: pre-sensitization, week 0. Treatment defined: therapeutic diphenylcyclopropenone sensitization with weekly scalp DPC.

This sequence was found in a woman between 45 and 60 years old with alopecia areata. Some clones in this sample may be carry-over from other donors' samples. The starting material was whole blood, obtained in connection with sensitization to the hapten diphenylcyclopropenone (DPC). The chain joins TRBV28 to TRBJ1-6; TRBD1 agrees at 7 bases. For the CDR3, the DNA is TGTGCCAGCAGTTTCGGCAGGGGGGCGTCACCCCTCCACTTT. Residues: CASSFGRGASPLHF. Based on the CDR3 plus reference TRBV28 and TRBJ1-6, the full variable domain is DVKVTQSSRYLVKRTGEKVFLECVQDMDHENMFWYRQDPGLGLRLIYFSYDVKMKEKGDIPEGYSVSREKKERFSLILESASTNQTSMYLCASSFGRGASPLHFGNGTRLTVT.